These T cell receptor beta chains were read from a single sample in a study of T cells expressing NK-cell markers. TCRdb reprocessed the 5' RACE reads; each CDR3 protein has one entry and no DNA is given. The listing records some 460,000 distinct CDR3 sequences. The sequenced material came from blood T cells: a sorted CD56 or NKG2C T cell subset, CD4+ or CD8+ T cells, or bulk PBMC T cells (not recorded which). The receptors shown here come from a woman aged 45 to 65 in good health. The CDR3 runs from the conserved cysteine through the conserved F or W. The order of the fields is V gene, J gene, CDR3 protein.

TRBV5-1	TRBJ2-3	CASAGSRTDTQYF
TRBV3-1	TRBJ2-5	CASSQALTEETQYF
TRBV19	TRBJ1-5	CASTAGGLVNQPQHF
TRBV15	TRBJ2-1	CATSRDLKREQFF
TRBV4-1	TRBJ1-1	CASSQVGGRDRTNTEAFF
TRBV5-1	TRBJ2-3	CASSSSGPSTDTQYF
TRBV20-1	TRBJ2-3	CSASSGGFQDTQYF
TRBV5-6	TRBJ2-5	CASMTPGTEETQYF
TRBV9	TRBJ2-3	CASSVFQGESTDTQYF
TRBV12-3/TRBV12-4	TRBJ2-2	CASSLGQPGTGELFF
TRBV7-2	TRBJ2-1	CASSLSAGPGREQFF
TRBV19	TRBJ2-7	CASSIPGAYEQYF
TRBV4-1	TRBJ2-1	CASSQPPSGNNEQFF
TRBV3-1	TRBJ1-1	CASSQGTEAEAFF